One and the same sample provided the 5 T cell receptor beta chains below, sequenced in a study of T cell clonality in common variable immunodeficiency. General observations from the study: Reportedly, TCR beta sequences from common variable immunodeficiency showed fewer deletions and N-nucleotide insertions.

The assay was immunoSEQ multiplex PCR, and TCRdb's table has in-frame clones only and misses some. This sample shows approximately 35,000 clones and no singletons; around 7% rests with the ten largest. Antigens of these TCRs are unknown. The material sequenced was peripheral blood mononuclear cells. The receptors were gathered from a human donor with common variable immunodeficiency.

This clone was seen a few times. The read terminates 3 residues ahead of where the CDR3 ends, so the germline J gene completes it. The chain links TRBV20-1 to TRBJ2-3, with D hard to call. This CDR3 is 13 amino acids long. Per the germline V gene, CDR1 is DFQATT and CDR2 is SNEGSKA (reference sequence). Trimming left V 4 bases short and J 0 bases short, with 8 bases between. This CDR3 reads CSATDLSTDTQYF. CDR3 DNA, as far as it was read: TGCAGTGCTACAGACTTGAGCACAGATACG.

This clone turned up a few times. The read terminates 3 residues ahead of where the CDR3 ends, so the germline J gene completes it. V and J are TRBV7-9 and TRBJ2-1; 11 positions agree with TRBD2. This CDR3 is 15 amino acids long. Germline lookup yields CDR1 SEHNR and CDR2 FQNEAQ (reference sequence). The V segment lost 5 bases and the J segment 9 bases; nucleotides outside the gene matches: 9. The covered CDR3 bases are TGTGCCAGCAGCCTACTAGCGGGAGCTGCCAGTGAG. Translated, it gives CASSLLAGAASE. The CDR3 in full is CASSLLAGAASEQFF.

Only a few counts were recorded for this clone. Read coverage stops 3 residues before the CDR3 terminus; the germline J gene supplies the remainder. This chain connects TRBV7-3 to TRBJ1-2; tentative D call: TRBD1 (6 bases). CDR1 is SGHTA, CDR2 FQGTGA, per germline. This CDR3 has 13 amino acids. The covered CDR3 bases are TGTGCCAGCAGCCATCGGGGGGCACTGGGC. Protein product: CASSHRGALG. Given in full, the CDR3 is CASSHRGALGYTF.

To note about this clone: The missing CDR3 end, 3 residues past where the read stops, is filled in from the germline J gene. The gene calls are TRBV7-6 and TRBJ1-2; the D gene is possibly TRBD1 (6 bases). This CDR3 spans 14 amino acids. The germline V gene has CDR1 SGHVS and CDR2 FNYEAQ. CDR3 sequence: CASSLQQGVRGYTF. Incomplete CDR3 DNA: TGTGCCAGCAGCTTACAACAGGGTGTGAGAGGC.

This clone has just a few counts. CDR3 DNA (partial): TGTGCCAGCAGCCCTAACTTAATATCCTCCTACAATGAG. This gives the protein CASSPNLISSYNE. The whole CDR3 sequence reads CASSPNLISSYNEQFF. The chain employs TRBV7-3 and TRBJ2-1; D is uncertain. The read terminates 3 residues ahead of where the CDR3 ends, so the germline J gene completes it. This CDR3 contains 16 residues. V gave up 5 bases and J gave up 0 bases, with 14 bases separating them. Germline V gene sequence: CDR1 SGHTA, CDR2 FQGTGA.